The 9 T cell receptor beta chains in this list originate from one sample, sequenced in a study of CD8 T cells in ankylosing spondylitis listed by TCRdb under 2017. The library was generated by 5' RACE. Sequencing instrument: Illumina HiSeq 2500. TCRdb reanalyzed the raw reads on its own, using fastp at Q25 for trimming and MiXCR for clone calling, and kept in-frame beta chains. Each entry is one CDR3 protein sequence, shown with its most common DNA and genes. This sample gives more than 500,000 distinct CDR3 sequences in total; about 5% of them show up just once. The ten largest make up around 3.5% of the sample. Their antigen targets remain unknown. General study outcomes and caveats: A TCR beta motif of roughly 8 highly homologous amino acid variants appeared characteristic of blood from ankylosing spondylitis patients.

The sequencing sample was made of blood, either unsorted or a sorted T cell fraction (not recorded which). These receptors came from a male donor with ankylosing spondylitis.

The rearrangement joins TRBV5-1 to TRBJ2-2; TRBD2 might be the D (6 bases). The V end lost 7 bases, the J end lost 5 bases, and 15 bases lay between the germline ends. Germline V gene lookup returns CDR1 SGHRS and CDR2 YFSETQ. The CDR3 totals 14 residues. CDR3 sequence (DNA): TGCGCCAGCTCCCAGAGGGAGGAAACCGGGGAGCTGTTTTTT. Protein sequence: CASSQREETGELFF.

This clonotype has a count of ten or more. V usage is TRBV15 and J usage is TRBJ2-7; TRBD2 matches 14 bases. There are 19 residues in the CDR3. CDR1 is LNHNV, CDR2 YYDKDF, per germline (reference sequence). Germline trimming cut 4 bases from V and 2 bases from J; bases unmatched to any gene: 13. The CDR3 reads CATSTGSPGLAGATYEQYF. CDR3 DNA sequence: TGTGCCACCAGCACAGGTTCGCCGGGACTAGCGGGAGCGACCTACGAGCAGTACTTC.

This clonotype was counted many times. This sequence joins TRBV4-3 and TRBJ2-3; 7 bases fit TRBD2. CDR3 length: 18 amino acids. Germline V gives CDR1 LGHNA, CDR2 YSLEER. With 0 bases clipped from V and 3 bases from J, the junction kept 12 bases outside the gene matches. The chain's CDR3 is CASSQDKKLLARTDTQYF. CDR3 coding DNA: TGCGCCAGCAGCCAAGACAAAAAACTACTAGCGCGGACAGATACGCAGTATTTT.

This clonotype was recorded a few times. The V gene is TRBV10-3, the J gene TRBJ2-5, with unresolved D. V was pared by 3 bases and J by 2 bases, with 16 bases between. The CDR3 is made up of 16 amino acids. Germline lookup yields CDR1 ENHRY and CDR2 SYGVKD. The CDR3 region has the DNA TGTGCCATCAGTGACCCCGCACAAGGCTTTCAAGAGACCCAGTACTTC. Its protein product is CAISDPAQGFQETQYF.

The table lists this clonotype with many counts. The chain joins TRBV6-5 to TRBJ2-5, with 8 bases aligning to TRBD1. Germline V gene lookup returns CDR1 MNHEY and CDR2 SVGAGI. The CDR3 sequence is 15 residues long. The V and J ends lost 4 bases and 5 bases, in that order; junction bases with no gene match: 9. Written as DNA, the CDR3 is TGTGCCAGCAGTTCAACAGGGGGTACTGGGGAGACCCAGTACTTC. Translating gives CASSSTGGTGETQYF.

In this sample, this clonotype turned up a few times. The chain links TRBV9 to TRBJ2-7, with D perhaps matching TRBD1 (6 bases). Looked up from germline, CDR1 is SGDLS and CDR2 is YYNGEE. Trimming shortened V by 4 bases and J by 5 bases, and 16 bases separated the two germline ends. This CDR3 is built from 14 residues. Here the CDR3 DNA reads TGTGCCAGCAGCCAGGGGCAGGGTCGGAACGAGCAGTACTTC. Translated, it gives CASSQGQGRNEQYF.

This clonotype appeared many times. The gene calls are TRBV12-3 or TRBV12-4 and TRBJ2-5, with 9 bases that match TRBD2. With 7 bases clipped from V and 2 bases from J, the junction kept 8 bases outside the gene matches. This CDR3 comprises 15 residues. In DNA form, the CDR3 reads TGTGCCAGCACCCCGGGACTAGCAGATCAAGAGACCCAGTACTTC. Its translation: CASTPGLADQETQYF.

Ten or more counts support this clonotype. This CDR3 is CASSLGHPRDEQFF. The DNA for the CDR3 is TGTGCCAGCAGCTTGGGGCACCCCCGGGATGAGCAGTTCTTC. The rearrangement links TRBV5-4 to TRBJ2-1; no clear D. Trimming pared 0 bases from V and 8 bases from J, leaving 12 bases between. CDR3 length: 14 amino acids. The germline gives CDR1 SGHNT, CDR2 YYREEE (reference sequence).

This clonotype was seen at least ten times. The genes are TRBV7-2 and TRBJ1-1, with TRBD1 as a possible D gene (5 bases). The germline V and J ends were trimmed by 6 bases and 2 bases, with 13 bases remaining between them. Germline CDR1 and CDR2: SGHTA and FQGNSA. This CDR3 region has 14 residues. CDR3 amino acids: CASSRTSANTEAFF. CDR3 DNA: TGTGCCAGCAGTAGGACATCAGCAAACACTGAAGCTTTCTTT.